The following is a T cell receptor beta chain sequence with its context. The data derive from a study of T cells after yellow fever vaccination. MiXCR was run by TCRdb on the 5' RACE reads, yielding one entry per CDR3 protein. The data hold about 220,000 distinct CDR3 sequences, with around 6.7% observed a single time. Germline-derived CDR1 and CDR2 are DFQATT and SNEGSKA (reference sequence). Between the trimmed V and J ends, which lost 5 bases and 4 bases, there was a span of 18 bases. The CDR3 runs to 15 residues. This TCR derives from a man aged 25-45 years who received the YFV17D yellow fever vaccine. Material: CD4+ T cells sorted from PBMCs, obtained on the day of the yellow fever booster vaccination. The chain couples TRBV20-1 to TRBJ1-3; D is undetermined. The CDR3, as DNA: TGCAGTGCTCGCCCGCGGGTGGAATTGGGAAACACCATATATTTT. Translation gives CSARPRVELGNTIYF.